This TCR beta chain derives from a study of cytomegalovirus exposure and HLA in healthy donors (dated by TCRdb to 2017 to 2019). With regard to the full study: In an earlier analysis of under 750 of the donors, approximately 300 Gb of sequence data and some 120 million unique TCR beta sequences from about 190 million T cells were reported. Around 330 gigabases of sequencing data and approximately 91 million unique TCR sequences made up an early release that covered several hundred HLA-typed donors. Among the roughly 400 genotyped donors, approximately 82% belonged to the genetic ancestry cluster associated with self-reported Caucasian donors. The study was designed to test whether signatures of past pathogen exposure could be identified by cataloging public T cell receptors. The study profiled the T cell repertoires of 500 to 800 subjects by immunosequencing and related them to cytomegalovirus serostatus. In addition to the first cohort of 650 to 800 subjects, a separate validation cohort of under 150 different subjects was used. To predict cytomegalovirus infection status, the study combined high-throughput TCR immunosequencing, statistical association of individual TCRs with disease status, and machine learning. To study patterns of TCR occurrence, a later analysis re-analyzed previously published TCR beta repertoires from 550 to 800 donors and added high-resolution HLA genotyping. In the later analysis, no new phenotypic data were used to find candidate immune exposures; instead, reliance was placed on TCR beta sequences and their occurrence across donors. To decide whether each TCR beta V gene segment behaved as functional or pseudogenic, an earlier analysis of several hundred of the donors relied on high-throughput TCR beta sequencing. Donor age, sex, ethnicity and CMV serostatus were compiled alongside the repertoire data. A later genetic analysis took genome-wide SNP genotypes for about 65% of the roughly 670 donors and used that subset as a discovery cohort. Every repertoire in the discovery cohort had been generated on one and the same sequencing platform. HLA typing included class I and class II loci at four-digit resolution. Typing coverage varied by locus: 629-630 donors for A, B, C, DRB1 and DQB1; some 520 for DQA1; around 610 for DPA1; roughly 470 for DPB1. Roughly 5 DR-DQ haplotypes were handled as single units for association and clustering, since linkage in the cohort was strong. Among a few hundred genotyped donors of the cohort, an average of approximately 250,000 unique TCR beta nucleotide sequences were sequenced per donor, around 20% of them non-productive.

The CDR3 runs 15 amino acids, cysteine and phenylalanine included. Only the CDR3 portion is preserved as DNA: 45 bases, with reading frame beginning at the first base. The germline V gene (reference sequence) sets CDR1 to SGHNT and CDR2 to YYREEE. Library preparation was by the immunoSEQ multiplex PCR assay. For the multiplex PCR, a mixture combining 60 forward primers for TCR Vbeta segments and 13 reverse primers for TCR Jbeta segments was used. The CDR3 region of rearranged TCR beta genes was amplified from genomic DNA with a multiplex PCR assay. The amplified TCR beta libraries were sequenced on the Illumina HiSeq System as 87-base-pair reads. As for the original processing: Across the 500 to 750 repertoires, a later analysis counted 80 million or so unique TCR beta chains, 9.5 million to 13 million of which were shared by at least two donors. Raw reads were error-corrected and collapsed into unique sequences by a nearest-neighbor algorithm in which closely related sequences were merged to remove PCR and sequencing errors. V, D and J gene segments were assigned by aligning CDR3 sequences to IMGT reference sequences. Each retained sequence needed at least a six-nucleotide match to both a V gene segment and a J gene segment. Rearrangements were called productive when the CDR3 lacked stop codons and stayed in frame with V and J; all others were non-productive. Following IMGT convention, CDR3 was defined as the stretch from the second conserved V-encoded cysteine up to the conserved J-encoded phenylalanine. The earlier analysis of 500 to 750 of the donors excluded any sequence lacking an unambiguous match to a single V gene segment. An earlier analysis of a few hundred of the donors classified V segments as functional when productive rearrangements were above 56.7% and as segregating when the standard deviation between donors was above 5%. A statistical classification framework was developed to diagnose cytomegalovirus status using the catalog of TCR beta chain sequences. A later analysis assigned V and J genes by comparing TCR nucleotide sequences with IMGT/GENE-DB human TR gene sequences. Using the TCRdist pipeline, a later analysis assigned CDR3 sequences along with most-parsimonious VDJ recombination scenarios. In a later analysis, each TCR beta chain was defined by its CDR3 amino acid sequence together with its V-gene family, and reads without a unique V-gene family were excluded. As a way to deal with suspected cross-contamination and a sequencing artifact, a later analysis dropped 450 to 600 nucleotide sequences that were highly shared and had low generation probability. In a later analysis, a clonal expansion index was calculated for each public chain from normalized within-repertoire ranks of inferred template counts. In a later analysis, generation probabilities were computed with a VDJ recombination model fitted to out-of-frame rearrangements, and the resulting probabilities were checked against IGoR. A later analysis scored TCR-TCR, TCR-HLA and TCR-CMV co-occurrence with hypergeometric tests, applying a repertoire-size bias correction to TCR pairs. A later analysis estimated false discovery rates by permuting HLA or CMV assignments 20 times. In a later analysis, co-occurring TCRs were grouped using DBSCAN, and TCRdist sequence similarity was added for clustering within HLA-allele-positive subsets. Repertoires with fewer than 30,000 or more than 120,000 public chains, plus five repertoires with anomalous nucleotide sharing, were excluded from co-occurrence clustering. In its TCRdb copy, this immuneACCESS table keeps in-frame sequences only and misses some clones. Where compared with another copy, unresolved V genes explain less than half of these, and the others have no known cause. V and J calls and clone size follow that table, whereas D and trimming were derived from the DNA. Recorded for this sample are tens of thousands of clones; less than 80% of them occurred a single time. The leading ten clones occupy over 7% of the sample.

The investigation overall reported the following: A later analysis found that HLA-associated TCR beta chains were more clonally expanded and had lower generation probabilities than equally common non-associated chains. Because counts were too low, seventeen rarely observed V segments, including chromosome 9 orphons, were excluded from the earlier analysis of a few hundred of the donors. Most TCR sequences were seen in very few donors, while some public TCRs were found in many individuals. In a later analysis, several top co-occurrence clusters were reported to appear linked to parvovirus B19, influenza, CMV and Epstein-Barr virus. According to a later analysis, TCR association rates differed among HLA loci, with DRB1 alleles showing the most associated TCRs and HLA-C alleles showing the fewest. CMV serostatus was the only immune exposure information available for the cohort. V-gene and J-gene trimming of TCR beta chains was associated with a missense DCLRE1C variant in a later genetic analysis, and the association was replicated in an independent cohort. A total of fewer than 200 TCR beta chains were listed by the study as associated with cytomegalovirus. A further reported finding was that TCR beta sequences accurately predicted the HLA-A and HLA-B alleles for most subjects in the first cohort. Correlated functional status among segregating V segments might reflect linkage disequilibrium, but an unknown experimental factor could not be ruled out. Because HLA typing was missing for some donors at each locus, association tests included only the typed subset. A group of highly shared sequence variants was considered likely to be a technical artifact of the sequencing pipeline. Some IMGT-functional V segments, including TRBV6-2 and TRBV6-3, could not be told apart with the 87-base-pair reads, so those segments were excluded. When HLA alleles, especially DR and DQ, strongly co-occurred, attributing TCR associations to individual alleles was difficult. Only TCR beta chains were sequenced in this cohort, and the absence of alpha or paired-chain data limited detectable features. In vitro tests confirmed that a few of the cytomegalovirus-associated TCR beta chains recognize cytomegalovirus antigens. Compared with the roughly 700-donor mean, donors in an Asian-associated ancestry cluster had fewer N-insertions in productive TCRs, according to a later genetic analysis. According to a later analysis, most CMV-associated TCR beta chains appeared to be HLA-restricted, and the HLA associations seemed to be driven largely by CMV exposure. A later analysis associated some 17,000 TCR beta sequences with specific HLA alleles at a false discovery rate of 0.05. Presence/absence analyses assumed roughly uniform sequencing depth across donors, an assumption that may not hold. Broadly in line with IMGT annotations, most TCR beta V segments showed up in productive rearrangements about 87% or about 30% of the time in an earlier analysis of some 590 of the donors. The classifier was reported to diagnose cytomegalovirus status with high specificity and sensitivity in both the original and validation cohorts. The authors suggested that the approach could potentially be generalized to other disease states and immunological phenotypes.

A word on this clone: The antigen this receptor binds is unknown. No clone much larger than this one lies a single base away; base qualities are absent.

The cohort comprised some 730 healthy bone marrow donors. At the time of sampling, all cohort members were nominally healthy, though unrecorded immune exposures were likely present. The donor tested CMV seropositive and was one of the 289 seropositive cohort members. A peripheral blood sample was collected from each donor, and TCR beta sequencing was performed on peripheral blood mononuclear cells. The Qiagen DNeasy Blood Extraction Kit was used to extract genomic DNA from the blood cell samples. What was sequenced was PBMCs. This chain joins TRBV5-4 to TRBJ2-5, with the D gene too uncertain to name. The J call is in doubt because the DNA end fits TRBJ2-7 better. The TCR sequence derives from a man in his sixties in good health and CMV-seropositive. At the DNA level, the sequence is TGTGCCAGCAGCTTGGCTTCCCCATCCCTCTACGAGCAGTACTTC. This sequence encodes CASSLASPSLYEQYF.